This TCR beta chain was recorded in a study of blood T cell repertoires in COVID-19. Profiling relied on immunoSEQ multiplex PCR, and the TCRdb table lists in-frame clones only, not all of them. The sample includes about 200,000 clones, over 80% seen only once; the top ten take under 0.95%. This CDR3 is 12 amino acids long. Trimming left V 1 base short and J 5 bases short, with 5 bases between. Regarding this clone: Other nucleotide sequences in the sample specify the same CDR3.

The rearrangement links TRBV12-3 or TRBV12-4 to TRBJ2-5; no firm D call. The specimen was peripheral blood. The source of this sequence is a man aged 60 to 69 with COVID-19, enrolled during active disease. CDR3 DNA sequence: TGTGCCAGCAGTTTAGATCGGGAGACCCAGTACTTC. Translation: CASSLDRETQYF.